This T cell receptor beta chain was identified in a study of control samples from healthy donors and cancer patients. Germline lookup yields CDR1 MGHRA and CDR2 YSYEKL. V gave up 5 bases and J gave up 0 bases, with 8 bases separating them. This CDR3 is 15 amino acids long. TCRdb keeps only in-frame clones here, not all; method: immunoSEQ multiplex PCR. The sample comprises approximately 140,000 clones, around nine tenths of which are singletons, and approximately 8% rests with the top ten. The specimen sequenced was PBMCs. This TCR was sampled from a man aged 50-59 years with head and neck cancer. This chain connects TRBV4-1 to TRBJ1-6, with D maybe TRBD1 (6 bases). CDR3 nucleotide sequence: TGCGCCAGCAGCGCAGGGGACTCCTATAATTCACCCCTCCACTTT. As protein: CASSAGDSYNSPLHF.